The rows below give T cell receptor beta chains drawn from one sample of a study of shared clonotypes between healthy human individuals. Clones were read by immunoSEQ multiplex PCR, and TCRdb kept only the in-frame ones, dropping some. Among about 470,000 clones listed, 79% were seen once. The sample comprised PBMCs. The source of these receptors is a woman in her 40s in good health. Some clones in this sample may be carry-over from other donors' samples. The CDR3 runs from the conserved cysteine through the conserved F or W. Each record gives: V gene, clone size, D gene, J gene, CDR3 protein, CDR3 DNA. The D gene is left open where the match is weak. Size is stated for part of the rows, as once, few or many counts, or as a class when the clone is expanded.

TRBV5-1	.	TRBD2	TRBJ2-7	CASSATSGMFGEQYF	TGCGCCAGCAGCGCGACTAGCGGGATGTTCGGCGAGCAGTACTTC
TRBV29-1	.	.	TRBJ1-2	CSATNPTEIYGYTF	TGCAGCGCCACGAACCCGACAGAAATCTATGGCTACACCTTC
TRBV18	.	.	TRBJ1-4	CASSPIRATNEKLFF	TGTGCCAGCTCACCAATCCGGGCGACTAATGAAAAACTGTTTTTT
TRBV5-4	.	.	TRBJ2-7	CASSYTGRRDDEQYF	TGTGCCAGCAGCTATACGGGACGGAGGGACGACGAGCAGTACTTC
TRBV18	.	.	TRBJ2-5	CASSLNSFPQETQYF	TGTGCCAGCTCACTTAATAGTTTCCCTCAAGAGACCCAGTACTTC
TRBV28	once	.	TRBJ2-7	CATSLVDLEMGEQYF	TGTGCCACCTCCCTCGTCGACCTAGAAATGGGGGAGCAGTACTTC
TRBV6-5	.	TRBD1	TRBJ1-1	CASSLQGANTEAFF	TGTGCCAGCAGTCTACAGGGGGCGAACACTGAAGCTTTCTTT
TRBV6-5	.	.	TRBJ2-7	CASTRDHVGIYEQYF	TGTGCCAGCACTCGCGACCACGTCGGGATCTACGAGCAGTACTTC
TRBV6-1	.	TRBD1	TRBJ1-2	CASRGTGGENYGYTF	TGTGCCAGCAGAGGGACAGGGGGCGAAAACTATGGCTACACCTTC
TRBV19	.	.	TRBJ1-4	CASHPGVNEKLFF	TGTGCCAGCCACCCGGGAGTTAATGAAAAACTGTTTTTT
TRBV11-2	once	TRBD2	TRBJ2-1	CASSFVGTSNEQFF	TGTGCCAGCAGCTTTGTGGGGACTAGTAATGAGCAGTTCTTC
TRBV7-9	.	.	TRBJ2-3	CASSLDLPTDTQYF	TGTGCCAGCAGCTTAGATCTCCCCACAGATACGCAGTATTTT
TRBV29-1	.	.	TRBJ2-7	CSVATPPSEQYF	TGCAGCGTTGCCACACCACCCTCCGAGCAGTACTTC